This TCR beta chain was recorded in a study of PD-1 blockade in classical Hodgkin lymphoma. This clone has only a few counts. What it binds is unknown. Measured with immunoSEQ multiplex PCR; TCRdb has only the in-frame clones, and not every one. The table records tens of thousands of clones, about 91% of them present only once. Study results and caveats: Nivolumab initiation under 1 year post-ASCT meant exclusion. Diminished baseline TCR diversity has been reported in newly diagnosed patients relative to healthy donors. Whereas CD4+ TCR diversity had risen significantly by C4D1, CD8+ TCR diversity had not.

Every single patient, without exception, relapsed after autologous stem cell transplantation, and brentuximab vedotin exposure varied. Best responses were complete response, partial response or progressive disease. This receptor was obtained from a human donor with classical Hodgkin lymphoma. The input for sequencing was peripheral blood mononuclear cells (PBMCs), taken before the second cycle of nivolumab.

CDR3 residues: CASSSRQGAYEQYF. The CDR3 nucleotides are TGTGCCAGCAGTAGCCGACAGGGGGCCTACGAGCAGTACTTC. The chain combines TRBV2 with TRBJ2-7, with 9 bases lining up with TRBD1. The CDR3 runs 14 residues. V lost 5 bases to trimming and J lost 2 bases; unmatched junction nucleotides: 4. CDR1 and CDR2 (germline): SNHLY, FYNNEI.